Listed below are T cell receptor beta chains from one sample, sequenced in a study of T-cell memory formation after mild COVID-19. MiXCR, applied by TCRdb to the 5' RACE reads, yields one record per CDR3 protein. The sample carries roughly 310,000 distinct CDR3 sequences, 15% to 20% recorded once. The specimen was PBMCs or a T cell subset sorted from them (not recorded which). These receptors originate from a man aged 18 to 30 who had mild COVID-19 (a few samples of this study predate the infection). Cell type and time point are not known. The CDR3 runs from the conserved cysteine through the conserved F or W. The D gene is left open where the match is weak. Not every row has a clone size; where given, it reads once, few, many or a size class.

d_gene	j_gene	abundance	v_gene	CDR3nt	CDR3aa
NA	TRBJ1-2	NA	TRBV6-6	TGTGCCAGCAGTTACTCGATGCCAGGGCAGGGTCGAAAGGGCTACACCTTC	CASSYSMPGQGRKGYTF
NA	TRBJ2-4	NA	TRBV12-3/TRBV12-4	TGTGCCAGCAGTCCAACGGGACGACCTTTCCTCTTAGCCAAAAACATTCAGTACTTC	CASSPTGRPFLLAKNIQYF
NA	TRBJ2-2	few	TRBV5-1	TGCGCCAGCAGCTTGGCCTCCGAAACCGGGGAGCTGTTTTTT	CASSLASETGELFF
TRBD1	TRBJ2-1	few	TRBV7-3	TGTGCCAGCAGCCGTCTAGGGGGACAGAACAATGAGCAGTTCTTC	CASSRLGGQNNEQFF
NA	TRBJ1-1	few	TRBV7-2	TGTGCCAGCAGCTTAGTCCGAGGACGGGTGAACACTGAAGCTTTCTTT	CASSLVRGRVNTEAFF
TRBD1	TRBJ1-3	many	TRBV5-1	TGCGCCAGCAGCTTGGACAGGGGAGACACCATATATTTT	CASSLDRGDTIYF
NA	TRBJ2-3	few	TRBV7-2	TGTGCCAGCCGTGTGCTAGCAACAGATACGCAGTATTTT	CASRVLATDTQYF
NA	TRBJ1-6	few	TRBV24-1	TGTGCCGTCATACAGGGTGGAAATTCACCCCTCCACTTT	CAVIQGGNSPLHF
TRBD1	TRBJ2-7	NA	TRBV7-3	TGTGCCAGCGGAAAAGGACAGGGCTACGAGAAGTACTTC	CASGKGQGYEKYF
TRBD1	TRBJ2-5	NA	TRBV18	TGTGCCAGCTCCCTTATAGGGACAGGGGCCCAAGAGACCCAGTACTTC	CASSLIGTGAQETQYF
NA	TRBJ2-1	NA	TRBV19	TGTGCCAGTGGAACAGGCGCCTACAATGAGCAGTTCTTC	CASGTGAYNEQFF
TRBD2	TRBJ2-2	many	TRBV3-1	TGTGCCAGCACCCCAAGCCAGCGGGGGGCCGGGGAGCTGTTTTTT	CASTPSQRGAGELFF
NA	TRBJ2-3	NA	TRBV6-5	TGTGCCAGCAGTAGGGGGGCCAAACACACAGATACGCAGTATTTT	CASSRGAKHTDTQYF
NA	TRBJ1-2	NA	TRBV9	TGTGCCAGCAGCGTAGCTGGGGCGGGAAGCTACACCTTC	CASSVAGAGSYTF
TRBD2	TRBJ2-2	NA	TRBV7-3	TGTGCCAGCAGCTTAGGGCCCTGGGAGGGCACCGGGGAGCTGTTTTTT	CASSLGPWEGTGELFF
NA	TRBJ1-6	few	TRBV5-6	TGTGCCAGCAGCTTGCGACAGGACTATAATTCACCCCTCCACTTT	CASSLRQDYNSPLHF
NA	TRBJ1-1	NA	TRBV11-2	TGTGCCAGCAGCTTAAGTGGGGGTCGGCGCTACACTGAAGCTTTCTTT	CASSLSGGRRYTEAFF
NA	TRBJ1-2	NA	TRBV20-1	TGCAGTGCTCGAGAATTCTATGGCTACACCTTC	CSAREFYGYTF
TRBD2	TRBJ2-1	few	TRBV20-1	TGCAGTGTTAACTCGGGGGGGCCCAACAATGAGCAGTTCTTC	CSVNSGGPNNEQFF
NA	TRBJ2-3	NA	TRBV5-5	TGTGCCAGCAGCTTGGAATCAGGGCAGTATTTT	CASSLESGQYF
TRBD1	TRBJ2-6	NA	TRBV2	TGTGCCAGTCAAGCCGGGACAGGTCTCTCTGGGGCCAACGTCCTGACTTTC	CASQAGTGLSGANVLTF
NA	TRBJ2-5	many	TRBV7-2	TGTGCCAGCAGCTTAGGTAGCGGCCGGCAAGAGACCCAGTACTTC	CASSLGSGRQETQYF
NA	TRBJ2-1	few	TRBV29-1	TGCAGCGCGACGGGGGCCCACCTCTACAATGAGCAGTTCTTC	CSATGAHLYNEQFF
NA	TRBJ1-1	few	TRBV12-3/TRBV12-4	TGTGCCAGCAGTTTAGGGGCGCAAGCTTTCTTT	CASSLGAQAFF
NA	TRBJ2-7	NA	TRBV20-1	TGCAGTGCTAGAGACCCCAATTCCGAGCAGTACTTC	CSARDPNSEQYF
NA	TRBJ2-7	many	TRBV29-1	TGCAGCGTGGCCGTGTGGACGGATTTTTACGAGCAGTACTTC	CSVAVWTDFYEQYF
NA	TRBJ1-3	NA	TRBV4-1	TGCGCCAGCAGGGCCGGAAACACCATATATTTT	CASRAGNTIYF
NA	TRBJ1-2	NA	TRBV9	TGTGCCAGCAGCGTGAGACAGGTGATAGACTATGGCTACACCTTC	CASSVRQVIDYGYTF
NA	TRBJ1-5	many	TRBV4-1	TGCGCCAGCAGCCAAGTTTATGTGGGGCAAAGGAATCAGCCCCAGCATTTT	CASSQVYVGQRNQPQHF
NA	TRBJ2-7	many	TRBV5-1	TGCGCCAGCAGCGAGGGGAGCCTAACCTACGAGCAGTACTTC	CASSEGSLTYEQYF
NA	TRBJ2-1	NA	TRBV7-2	TGTGCCAGCAGCCCCGGGGAGCCAGAGCAGTTCTTC	CASSPGEPEQFF